The 7 T cell receptor beta chains in this list originate from one sample, sequenced in a study of Tregs in tolerant kidney transplant recipients. The repertoire was sequenced with immunoSEQ multiplex PCR; TCRdb's copy has only in-frame clones and lacks some. The data contain 85,000 to 95,000 clones, 85% to 95% of them seen just once; the ten biggest clones take up roughly 5%. The source material was CD8+ T cells from blood. The receptor set was obtained from a human donor in good health.

The CDR3 DNA reads as TGTGCCAGCAGTTATTTTAATACAGGGGGTATCTATGGCTACACCTTC. This sequence encodes CASSYFNTGGIYGYTF. This chain connects TRBV6-5 to TRBJ1-2, with 8 bases matching TRBD1. The V gene end was trimmed by 3 bases and the J gene end by 4 bases; junction bases not matched to a gene: 10. Germline assignment: CDR1 MNHEY and CDR2 SVGAGI. This CDR3 is built from 16 residues.

The CDR3 loop reads CAWSVPDSIIRADTQYF. The DNA for the CDR3 is TGTGCCTGGAGTGTACCGGACTCGATCATACGCGCAGATACGCAGTATTTT. This chain joins TRBV30 and TRBJ2-3; D might be TRBD2 (5 bases). Deletions cut 0 bases from V and 4 bases from J, with 20 bases between. CDR3 length: 17 amino acids. Germline loops: CDR1 GTSNPN, CDR2 SVGIG (reference sequence).

The J gene is TRBJ1-2, the V gene TRBV7-9, with 12 nucleotides matching TRBD1. This CDR3 is 16 amino acids long. With V trimmed by 0 bases and J by 7 bases, 6 bases remained unmatched. Germline lookup yields CDR1 SEHNR and CDR2 FQNEAQ (reference sequence). Here the CDR3 reads CASSLAAGQGASGYTF. The CDR3 DNA follows: TGTGCCAGCAGCTTAGCGGCGGGACAGGGGGCATCTGGCTACACCTTC.

The chain couples TRBV6-5 to TRBJ2-7; 8 bases are a match to TRBD2. Looked up from germline, CDR1 is MNHEY and CDR2 is SVGAGI. The V and J ends lost 1 base and 3 bases, in that order; junction bases with no gene match: 5. The CDR3 length is 15 residues. The CDR3 DNA reads as TGTGCCAGCAGTTACTACCGGGAGGGGGGCTACGAGCAGTACTTC. Protein: CASSYYREGGYEQYF.

The rearrangement links TRBV6-6 to TRBJ1-2, with 8 nucleotides matching TRBD1. This CDR3 has 14 amino acids. CDR1 and CDR2 from the germline V gene are MNHNY and SVGAGI (reference sequence). J lost 3 bases, V lost 5 bases, and 5 bases had no gene match. The CDR3 DNA follows: TGTGCCAGCAGTCCCCAGGGGGCTCACTATGGCTACACCTTC. Amino acid sequence: CASSPQGAHYGYTF.

J is TRBJ2-3 and V is TRBV9; TRBD2 matches at 9 bases. The V and J ends lost 0 bases and 6 bases, in that order; junction bases with no gene match: 5. The CDR3 contains 15 residues. The V gene's germline CDR1 is SGDLS and CDR2 YYNGEE. This CDR3 reads CASSVVAGGVDTQYF. CDR3 DNA: TGTGCCAGCAGCGTAGTTGCGGGGGGGGTGGATACGCAGTATTTT.

The rearrangement uses TRBV5-6 and TRBJ1-3, with 11 bases identical to TRBD1. The CDR3 is 15 amino acids. The V gene end was trimmed by 3 bases and the J gene end by 3 bases; junction bases not matched to a gene: 2. Germline V lookup: CDR1 SGHDT, CDR2 YYEEEE. DNA for the CDR3: TGTGCCAGCAGCTATGGGACAGGGGGTGGAAACACCATATATTTT. Its protein is CASSYGTGGGNTIYF.